A few counts support the clone carrying this T cell receptor beta chain. Its antigen is unidentified. The CDR3 is 12 residues long. Germline V gene lookup returns CDR1 MNHEY and CDR2 SVGEGT. The germline V and J ends were trimmed by 5 bases and 3 bases, with 7 bases remaining between them. The sample originates from a study of glioma-infiltrating T cells. The iRepertoire nested amplicon-rescue multiplex PCR amplified TCR alpha and beta CDR3s from RNA. Tissue mRNA or PBMC total RNA, 100-400 ng, went into one-step reverse transcription and amplification. A single record per CDR3 protein comes from TCRdb applying MiXCR to the multiplex PCR reads. The sample yields 150,000 or so distinct CDR3 sequences, roughly two fifths seen once. Study-wide results and caveats: Tissue-blood divergence was below expectation in non-neoplastic patients, above in gliomas.

The specimen sequenced was glioma tissue, nonneoplastic brain tissue, or PBMCs (not recorded which). This receptor was identified in a human donor with low-grade glioma or glioblastoma, undergoing nonglioma brain surgery, or in good health (not recorded which). The rearrangement uses TRBV6-2 or TRBV6-3 and TRBJ1-1; D is possibly TRBD1 (5 bases). This CDR3 reads CASSRGDTEAFF. DNA of the CDR3: TGTGCCAGCAGTAGGGGAGACACTGAAGCTTTCTTT.